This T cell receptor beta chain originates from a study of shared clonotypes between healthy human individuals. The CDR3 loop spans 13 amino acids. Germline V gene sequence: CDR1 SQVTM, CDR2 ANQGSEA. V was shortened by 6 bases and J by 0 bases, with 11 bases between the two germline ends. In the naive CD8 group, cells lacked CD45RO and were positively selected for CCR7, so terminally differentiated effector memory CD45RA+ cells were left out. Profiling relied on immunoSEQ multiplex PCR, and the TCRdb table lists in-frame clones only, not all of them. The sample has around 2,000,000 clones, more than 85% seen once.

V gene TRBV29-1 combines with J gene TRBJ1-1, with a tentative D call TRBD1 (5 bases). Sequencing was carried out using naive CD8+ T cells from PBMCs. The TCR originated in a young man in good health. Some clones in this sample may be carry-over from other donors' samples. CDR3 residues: CSVREGLNTEAFF. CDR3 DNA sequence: TGCAGCGTCAGGGAGGGGCTGAACACTGAAGCTTTCTTT.